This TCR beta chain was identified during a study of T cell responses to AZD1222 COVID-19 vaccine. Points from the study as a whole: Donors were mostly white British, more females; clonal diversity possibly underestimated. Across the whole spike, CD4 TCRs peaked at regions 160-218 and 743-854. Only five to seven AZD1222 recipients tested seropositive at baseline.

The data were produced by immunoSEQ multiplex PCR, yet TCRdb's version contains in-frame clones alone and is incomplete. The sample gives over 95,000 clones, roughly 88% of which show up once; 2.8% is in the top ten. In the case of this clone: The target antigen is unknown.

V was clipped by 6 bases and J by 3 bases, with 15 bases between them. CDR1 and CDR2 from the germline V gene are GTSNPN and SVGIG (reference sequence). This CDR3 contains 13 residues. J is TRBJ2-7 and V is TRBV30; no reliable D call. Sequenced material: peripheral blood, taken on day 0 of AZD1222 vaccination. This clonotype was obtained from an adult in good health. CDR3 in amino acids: CACLQEANYEQYF. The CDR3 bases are TGTGCCTGCCTCCAAGAGGCCAACTACGAGCAGTACTTC.